This T cell receptor beta chain was captured by sequencing in a study of shared clonotypes between healthy human individuals. Study-wide context: The study drew on a couple of women and a few men aged 18 to 49 as donors. Whole-study findings and limits: Generation probabilities were higher for clonotypes shared across all four sorted-subset donors than for unshared ones.

Only Caucasian adults living in Nashville, Tennessee made up the donor group. Assay used: immunoSEQ multiplex PCR; TCRdb lists only in-frame clones, some missing. The sample has fewer than 1.4 million clones; roughly 74% are singletons. V lost 5 bases and J 4 bases, leaving 15 bases between the germline ends. Germline values: CDR1 MNHNY, CDR2 SVGAGI (reference sequence). The CDR3 runs to 14 residues. Concerning this clone: Its specificity is not known.

Sample: memory CD4+ T cells from PBMCs. Subset in this sample: CD45RA-negative fraction. The V gene is TRBV6-6, the J gene TRBJ2-7; D possibly corresponds to TRBD2 (6 bases). This sequence originates from a man aged 18 to 30 in good health. Some clones in this sample may be carry-over from other donors' samples. The CDR3 DNA sequence: TGTGCCAGCAGTACCCCGGGACTCCGTTACGAGCAGTACTTC. Translated: CASSTPGLRYEQYF.